Listed below are T cell receptor beta chains from one sample, sequenced in a study of identical twins. TCRdb re-analysed the 5' RACE reads in MiXCR, keeping a single row per CDR3 protein. The sample lists roughly 690,000 distinct CDR3 sequences, roughly 6% seen once, with around 1.9% in the top ten. Material for sequencing was naive T cells sorted from blood. The receptors were sampled from a man aged 18 to 30 in good health. CDR3s include the opening cysteine and the closing phenylalanine or tryptophan. Fields, in order: V gene, CDR3 length, D gene, J gene, clone size, CDR3 DNA, CDR3 protein. D genes are given only for firm matches. Clone size is stated in some rows and not others, as once, few, many or a class when expanded.

v_gene: TRBV10-2; len: 15; d_gene: -; j_gene: TRBJ1-1; abundance: -; CDR3nt: TGCGCCAGCAGTGCCTTCACAGGAACGAACACTGAAGCTTTCTTT; CDR3aa: CASSAFTGTNTEAFF
v_gene: TRBV20-1; len: 14; d_gene: TRBD1; j_gene: TRBJ2-1; abundance: many; CDR3nt: TGCAGTGCTAAGGTACAGGGGACCTACAATGAGCAGTTCTTC; CDR3aa: CSAKVQGTYNEQFF
v_gene: TRBV6-1; len: 11; d_gene: -; j_gene: TRBJ2-1; abundance: few; CDR3nt: TGTGCCAGCAGAATACTAACCGAGCAGTTCTTC; CDR3aa: CASRILTEQFF
v_gene: TRBV5-1; len: 15; d_gene: TRBD1; j_gene: TRBJ1-1; abundance: many; CDR3nt: TGCGCCAGCAGCTTCGGGACAGGGACTAACACTGAAGCTTTCTTT; CDR3aa: CASSFGTGTNTEAFF
v_gene: TRBV5-6; len: 14; d_gene: TRBD2; j_gene: TRBJ2-7; abundance: -; CDR3nt: TGTGCCAGCAGCTTACAAGCGGGATCGCGAGAGCAGTACTTC; CDR3aa: CASSLQAGSREQYF
v_gene: TRBV28; len: 15; d_gene: -; j_gene: TRBJ2-3; abundance: many; CDR3nt: TGTGCCAGCAGTTTTCCCACTCCCGGTACAGATACGCAGTATTTT; CDR3aa: CASSFPTPGTDTQYF
v_gene: TRBV6-2/TRBV6-3; len: 14; d_gene: TRBD1; j_gene: TRBJ2-7; abundance: many; CDR3nt: TGTGCCAGCACTATTAGGGGGCCTACCTACGAGCAGTACTTC; CDR3aa: CASTIRGPTYEQYF
v_gene: TRBV7-9; len: 16; d_gene: -; j_gene: TRBJ2-5; abundance: many; CDR3nt: TGTGCCAGCAGCTCCCCGACTCATGGTCCCCAAGAGACCCAGTACTTC; CDR3aa: CASSSPTHGPQETQYF
v_gene: TRBV9; len: 13; d_gene: -; j_gene: TRBJ2-3; abundance: -; CDR3nt: TGTGCCAGCAGCGTATTGGAGACAGATACGCAGTATTTT; CDR3aa: CASSVLETDTQYF
v_gene: TRBV7-2; len: 18; d_gene: TRBD2; j_gene: TRBJ2-3; abundance: many; CDR3nt: TGTGCCAGCAGCGTAGCCTCCCTAGCGGGAGTAATAAGAGATACGCAGTATTTT; CDR3aa: CASSVASLAGVIRDTQYF
v_gene: TRBV20-1; len: 13; d_gene: -; j_gene: TRBJ2-5; abundance: many; CDR3nt: TGCAGTGCTAGAGCCCAGGACTTGTGGACCCAGTACTTC; CDR3aa: CSARAQDLWTQYF
v_gene: TRBV9; len: 13; d_gene: -; j_gene: TRBJ2-5; abundance: -; CDR3nt: TGTGCCAGCAGCGTAGCAGCGGCCGGGCCCCAGTACTTC; CDR3aa: CASSVAAAGPQYF
v_gene: TRBV12-3/TRBV12-4; len: 16; d_gene: -; j_gene: TRBJ1-1; abundance: many; CDR3nt: TGTGCCAGCAGTTTAGAATACATAATCAGGAACACTGAAGCTTTCTTT; CDR3aa: CASSLEYIIRNTEAFF
v_gene: TRBV5-1; len: 12; d_gene: -; j_gene: TRBJ2-5; abundance: few; CDR3nt: TGCGCCAGCAGACTCGGACAGGAGACCCAGTACTTC; CDR3aa: CASRLGQETQYF
v_gene: TRBV29-1; len: 12; d_gene: TRBD1; j_gene: TRBJ1-5; abundance: few; CDR3nt: TGCAGCGTTGGACAGGGAGAGCAGCCCCAGCATTTT; CDR3aa: CSVGQGEQPQHF
v_gene: TRBV12-3/TRBV12-4; len: 15; d_gene: -; j_gene: TRBJ2-2; abundance: many; CDR3nt: TGTGCCAGCAGTTTAGGGACTAAGAACACCGGGGAGCTGTTTTTT; CDR3aa: CASSLGTKNTGELFF
v_gene: TRBV4-1; len: 16; d_gene: TRBD2; j_gene: TRBJ2-1; abundance: few; CDR3nt: TGCGCCAGCAGCCAATCTGGGCAGCGGGAGTTTGATGAGCAGTTCTTC; CDR3aa: CASSQSGQREFDEQFF
v_gene: TRBV6-2/TRBV6-3; len: 15; d_gene: TRBD1; j_gene: TRBJ1-4; abundance: -; CDR3nt: TGTGCCAGCAGCCAACCGGGACAGGGCAGTGAAAAACTGTTTTTT; CDR3aa: CASSQPGQGSEKLFF
v_gene: TRBV3-1; len: 17; d_gene: -; j_gene: TRBJ1-3; abundance: -; CDR3nt: TGTGCCAGCAGCCAAGAAGAGGGTTTGAGGTCTGGAAACACCATATATTTT; CDR3aa: CASSQEEGLRSGNTIYF
v_gene: TRBV5-5; len: 11; d_gene: -; j_gene: TRBJ1-6; abundance: few; CDR3nt: TGTGCCAGCAGCTTGGACACACCCCTCCACTTT; CDR3aa: CASSLDTPLHF
v_gene: TRBV6-2/TRBV6-3; len: 15; d_gene: -; j_gene: TRBJ2-7; abundance: -; CDR3nt: TGTGCCAGCAGTTACTCAGGGCGCGGAAGCTACGAGCAGTACTTC; CDR3aa: CASSYSGRGSYEQYF
v_gene: TRBV5-5; len: 15; d_gene: TRBD2; j_gene: TRBJ2-1; abundance: -; CDR3nt: TGTGCCAGCAGCTTGGTGGCGGGAGTCGTGAATGAGCAGTTCTTC; CDR3aa: CASSLVAGVVNEQFF